The rows below give T cell receptor beta chains drawn from one sample of a study of Graves' ophthalmopathy and Graves' hyperthyroidism. TCRdb re-analysed the multiplex PCR reads in MiXCR, keeping a single row per CDR3 protein. The table lists about half a million distinct CDR3 sequences, approximately 15% of them singletons, with 9.8% in the top ten. The sequenced material came from blood. These receptors were obtained from a woman aged 25 to 39 with Graves' ophthalmopathy. Both conserved end residues are part of each CDR3. Each record gives: V gene, D gene, J gene, clone size, CDR3 protein, CDR3 DNA. D genes are given only for firm matches. The size field is filled for only some rows; it gives once, few, many or a size class.

TRBV19	-	TRBJ2-5	-	CASSYTYQEAQYF	TGTGCCAGTAGTTACACGTACCAAGAGGCCCAGTACTTC
TRBV20-1	-	TRBJ2-2	many	CSARPGVTGELFF	TGCAGTGCTAGACCTGGGGTGACCGGGGAGCTGTTTTTT
TRBV19	-	TRBJ2-7	few	CASSIDHGPSYYEQYF	TGTGCCAGTAGTATAGACCACGGCCCTTCTTACTACGAGCAGTACTTC
TRBV25-1	-	TRBJ2-5	many	CASSEDTAQETQYF	TGTGCCAGCAGTGAAGACACAGCTCAAGAGACCCAGTACTTC
TRBV15	TRBD2	TRBJ2-7	many	CATSKGRLAGVEQYF	TGTGCCACCAGCAAAGGTCGGCTAGCGGGAGTCGAGCAGTACTTC
TRBV10-3	TRBD2	TRBJ2-5	many	CAISTGLAGTQETQYF	TGTGCCATCAGTACCGGACTAGCGGGAACTCAAGAGACCCAGTACTTC
TRBV3-1	TRBD1	TRBJ1-6	many	CASSPRTGPNSPLHF	TGTGCCAGCAGCCCGCGGACAGGGCCGAATTCACCCCTCCACTTT
TRBV6-1	-	TRBJ1-1	many	CASRADVGPWGEAFF	TGTGCCAGCAGAGCCGACGTGGGACCCTGGGGTGAAGCTTTCTTT
TRBV11-3	-	TRBJ2-5	many	CASSLETSSGETQYF	TGTGCCAGCAGCTTAGAAACCAGCTCGGGAGAGACCCAGTACTTC
TRBV25-1	TRBD2	TRBJ2-2	many	CASRPKYGTSGRVFTGELFF	TGTGCCAGCAGACCCAAATACGGGACTAGCGGGAGGGTTTTCACCGGGGAGCTGTTTTTT
TRBV6-1	TRBD2	TRBJ2-4	many	CASSLAGGQLAKNIQYF	TGTGCCAGCAGTCTAGCGGGGGGGCAGTTAGCCAAAAACATTCAGTACTTC
TRBV5-5	TRBD1	TRBJ2-7	-	CASSVPGQGVEQDF	TGTGCCAGCAGCGTTCCGGGACAGGGAGTCGAGCAGGACTTC
TRBV4-1	-	TRBJ2-7	many	CASSQGWDYEQYF	TGCGCCAGCAGCCAAGGGTGGGACTACGAGCAGTACTTC
TRBV7-3	TRBD2	TRBJ2-7	many	CASSASGRAWEQYF	TGTGCCAGCAGCGCTAGCGGGAGGGCGTGGGAGCAGTACTTC
TRBV6-5	-	TRBJ2-5	many	CASNSQGGAETQYF	TGTGCCAGCAACTCCCAGGGGGGGGCAGAGACCCAGTACTTC
TRBV6-2/TRBV6-3	-	TRBJ1-1	many	CASSTNFRGSTNTEAFF	TGTGCCAGCAGTACTAACTTTCGGGGGAGCACGAACACTGAAGCTTTCTTT
TRBV19	-	TRBJ2-5	few	CASRQTGEWETQYF	TGTGCCAGTAGACAGACCGGGGAATGGGAGACCCAGTACTTC
TRBV5-1	-	TRBJ1-1	many	CASSLEGPNTEAFF	TGCGCCAGCAGCTTGGAGGGCCCGAACACTGAAGCTTTCTTT
TRBV6-1	-	TRBJ1-5	many	CASSAPDSNQPQHF	TGTGCCAGCAGTGCTCCGGACAGCAATCAGCCCCAGCATTTT
TRBV27	-	TRBJ1-5	few	CASSEGGGRSNQPQHF	TGTGCCAGCAGCGAGGGTGGGGGACGGAGCAATCAGCCCCAGCATTTT
TRBV6-1	-	TRBJ1-1	many	CASSERENTEAFF	TGTGCCAGCAGTGAAAGGGAGAACACTGAAGCTTTCTTT
TRBV5-1	-	TRBJ1-5	many	CASSLEGLGPQHF	TGCGCCAGCAGCTTAGAGGGGTTGGGTCCCCAGCATTTT
TRBV6-1	-	TRBJ2-3	-	CASTMREGLTDTQYF	TGTGCCAGCACCATGAGAGAGGGGCTAACAGATACGCAGTATTTT
TRBV3-1	-	TRBJ2-4	-	CASRSSLASIKYF	TGTGCCAGCAGGTCCAGCTTAGCGAGCATCAAGTACTTC
TRBV29-1	-	TRBJ1-1	many	CSVEYFRGRMNTEAFF	TGCAGCGTTGAATATTTCAGGGGCCGAATGAACACTGAAGCTTTCTTT
TRBV6-1	-	TRBJ1-1	many	CASMWRGDRTEAFF	TGTGCCTCCATGTGGAGGGGCGATAGGACTGAAGCTTTCTTT
TRBV6-5	-	TRBJ2-7	many	CASSPDSGTYEQYF	TGTGCCAGCAGTCCGGACAGCGGGACCTACGAGCAGTACTTC